Below, one T cell receptor (beta chain) is given with its context. What it binds is unknown. Generated by immunoSEQ multiplex PCR, the TCRdb table keeps only in-frame clones and is missing some. The profile shows 1.6 million or so clones, approximately 98.5% of them singletons. The data are from a study of shared clonotypes between healthy human individuals. The study's findings and limits: Against clonotypes common to all four donors, non-shared ones had lower generation probabilities. Researchers found naive subsets generally carried larger estimated richness than memory subsets. Clonotype sharing among donors was thought likely to change with sequencing depth.

Per germline, CDR1 ENHRY and CDR2 SYGVKD. Unmatched junction bases numbered 5, after V lost 6 bases and J lost 5 bases. CDR3 length: 14 amino acids. This clonotype was obtained from a man aged 30-40 years in good health. The sequencing sample was made of naive CD4+ T cells sorted from blood. Subset meaning: CD45RA+ positively selected. The chain recombines TRBV10-3 with TRBJ2-5, with 11 bases that match TRBD2. CDR3 in amino acids: CAISLAGGPETQYF. The CDR3, as DNA: TGTGCCATCAGCTTAGCGGGAGGGCCGGAGACCCAGTACTTC.